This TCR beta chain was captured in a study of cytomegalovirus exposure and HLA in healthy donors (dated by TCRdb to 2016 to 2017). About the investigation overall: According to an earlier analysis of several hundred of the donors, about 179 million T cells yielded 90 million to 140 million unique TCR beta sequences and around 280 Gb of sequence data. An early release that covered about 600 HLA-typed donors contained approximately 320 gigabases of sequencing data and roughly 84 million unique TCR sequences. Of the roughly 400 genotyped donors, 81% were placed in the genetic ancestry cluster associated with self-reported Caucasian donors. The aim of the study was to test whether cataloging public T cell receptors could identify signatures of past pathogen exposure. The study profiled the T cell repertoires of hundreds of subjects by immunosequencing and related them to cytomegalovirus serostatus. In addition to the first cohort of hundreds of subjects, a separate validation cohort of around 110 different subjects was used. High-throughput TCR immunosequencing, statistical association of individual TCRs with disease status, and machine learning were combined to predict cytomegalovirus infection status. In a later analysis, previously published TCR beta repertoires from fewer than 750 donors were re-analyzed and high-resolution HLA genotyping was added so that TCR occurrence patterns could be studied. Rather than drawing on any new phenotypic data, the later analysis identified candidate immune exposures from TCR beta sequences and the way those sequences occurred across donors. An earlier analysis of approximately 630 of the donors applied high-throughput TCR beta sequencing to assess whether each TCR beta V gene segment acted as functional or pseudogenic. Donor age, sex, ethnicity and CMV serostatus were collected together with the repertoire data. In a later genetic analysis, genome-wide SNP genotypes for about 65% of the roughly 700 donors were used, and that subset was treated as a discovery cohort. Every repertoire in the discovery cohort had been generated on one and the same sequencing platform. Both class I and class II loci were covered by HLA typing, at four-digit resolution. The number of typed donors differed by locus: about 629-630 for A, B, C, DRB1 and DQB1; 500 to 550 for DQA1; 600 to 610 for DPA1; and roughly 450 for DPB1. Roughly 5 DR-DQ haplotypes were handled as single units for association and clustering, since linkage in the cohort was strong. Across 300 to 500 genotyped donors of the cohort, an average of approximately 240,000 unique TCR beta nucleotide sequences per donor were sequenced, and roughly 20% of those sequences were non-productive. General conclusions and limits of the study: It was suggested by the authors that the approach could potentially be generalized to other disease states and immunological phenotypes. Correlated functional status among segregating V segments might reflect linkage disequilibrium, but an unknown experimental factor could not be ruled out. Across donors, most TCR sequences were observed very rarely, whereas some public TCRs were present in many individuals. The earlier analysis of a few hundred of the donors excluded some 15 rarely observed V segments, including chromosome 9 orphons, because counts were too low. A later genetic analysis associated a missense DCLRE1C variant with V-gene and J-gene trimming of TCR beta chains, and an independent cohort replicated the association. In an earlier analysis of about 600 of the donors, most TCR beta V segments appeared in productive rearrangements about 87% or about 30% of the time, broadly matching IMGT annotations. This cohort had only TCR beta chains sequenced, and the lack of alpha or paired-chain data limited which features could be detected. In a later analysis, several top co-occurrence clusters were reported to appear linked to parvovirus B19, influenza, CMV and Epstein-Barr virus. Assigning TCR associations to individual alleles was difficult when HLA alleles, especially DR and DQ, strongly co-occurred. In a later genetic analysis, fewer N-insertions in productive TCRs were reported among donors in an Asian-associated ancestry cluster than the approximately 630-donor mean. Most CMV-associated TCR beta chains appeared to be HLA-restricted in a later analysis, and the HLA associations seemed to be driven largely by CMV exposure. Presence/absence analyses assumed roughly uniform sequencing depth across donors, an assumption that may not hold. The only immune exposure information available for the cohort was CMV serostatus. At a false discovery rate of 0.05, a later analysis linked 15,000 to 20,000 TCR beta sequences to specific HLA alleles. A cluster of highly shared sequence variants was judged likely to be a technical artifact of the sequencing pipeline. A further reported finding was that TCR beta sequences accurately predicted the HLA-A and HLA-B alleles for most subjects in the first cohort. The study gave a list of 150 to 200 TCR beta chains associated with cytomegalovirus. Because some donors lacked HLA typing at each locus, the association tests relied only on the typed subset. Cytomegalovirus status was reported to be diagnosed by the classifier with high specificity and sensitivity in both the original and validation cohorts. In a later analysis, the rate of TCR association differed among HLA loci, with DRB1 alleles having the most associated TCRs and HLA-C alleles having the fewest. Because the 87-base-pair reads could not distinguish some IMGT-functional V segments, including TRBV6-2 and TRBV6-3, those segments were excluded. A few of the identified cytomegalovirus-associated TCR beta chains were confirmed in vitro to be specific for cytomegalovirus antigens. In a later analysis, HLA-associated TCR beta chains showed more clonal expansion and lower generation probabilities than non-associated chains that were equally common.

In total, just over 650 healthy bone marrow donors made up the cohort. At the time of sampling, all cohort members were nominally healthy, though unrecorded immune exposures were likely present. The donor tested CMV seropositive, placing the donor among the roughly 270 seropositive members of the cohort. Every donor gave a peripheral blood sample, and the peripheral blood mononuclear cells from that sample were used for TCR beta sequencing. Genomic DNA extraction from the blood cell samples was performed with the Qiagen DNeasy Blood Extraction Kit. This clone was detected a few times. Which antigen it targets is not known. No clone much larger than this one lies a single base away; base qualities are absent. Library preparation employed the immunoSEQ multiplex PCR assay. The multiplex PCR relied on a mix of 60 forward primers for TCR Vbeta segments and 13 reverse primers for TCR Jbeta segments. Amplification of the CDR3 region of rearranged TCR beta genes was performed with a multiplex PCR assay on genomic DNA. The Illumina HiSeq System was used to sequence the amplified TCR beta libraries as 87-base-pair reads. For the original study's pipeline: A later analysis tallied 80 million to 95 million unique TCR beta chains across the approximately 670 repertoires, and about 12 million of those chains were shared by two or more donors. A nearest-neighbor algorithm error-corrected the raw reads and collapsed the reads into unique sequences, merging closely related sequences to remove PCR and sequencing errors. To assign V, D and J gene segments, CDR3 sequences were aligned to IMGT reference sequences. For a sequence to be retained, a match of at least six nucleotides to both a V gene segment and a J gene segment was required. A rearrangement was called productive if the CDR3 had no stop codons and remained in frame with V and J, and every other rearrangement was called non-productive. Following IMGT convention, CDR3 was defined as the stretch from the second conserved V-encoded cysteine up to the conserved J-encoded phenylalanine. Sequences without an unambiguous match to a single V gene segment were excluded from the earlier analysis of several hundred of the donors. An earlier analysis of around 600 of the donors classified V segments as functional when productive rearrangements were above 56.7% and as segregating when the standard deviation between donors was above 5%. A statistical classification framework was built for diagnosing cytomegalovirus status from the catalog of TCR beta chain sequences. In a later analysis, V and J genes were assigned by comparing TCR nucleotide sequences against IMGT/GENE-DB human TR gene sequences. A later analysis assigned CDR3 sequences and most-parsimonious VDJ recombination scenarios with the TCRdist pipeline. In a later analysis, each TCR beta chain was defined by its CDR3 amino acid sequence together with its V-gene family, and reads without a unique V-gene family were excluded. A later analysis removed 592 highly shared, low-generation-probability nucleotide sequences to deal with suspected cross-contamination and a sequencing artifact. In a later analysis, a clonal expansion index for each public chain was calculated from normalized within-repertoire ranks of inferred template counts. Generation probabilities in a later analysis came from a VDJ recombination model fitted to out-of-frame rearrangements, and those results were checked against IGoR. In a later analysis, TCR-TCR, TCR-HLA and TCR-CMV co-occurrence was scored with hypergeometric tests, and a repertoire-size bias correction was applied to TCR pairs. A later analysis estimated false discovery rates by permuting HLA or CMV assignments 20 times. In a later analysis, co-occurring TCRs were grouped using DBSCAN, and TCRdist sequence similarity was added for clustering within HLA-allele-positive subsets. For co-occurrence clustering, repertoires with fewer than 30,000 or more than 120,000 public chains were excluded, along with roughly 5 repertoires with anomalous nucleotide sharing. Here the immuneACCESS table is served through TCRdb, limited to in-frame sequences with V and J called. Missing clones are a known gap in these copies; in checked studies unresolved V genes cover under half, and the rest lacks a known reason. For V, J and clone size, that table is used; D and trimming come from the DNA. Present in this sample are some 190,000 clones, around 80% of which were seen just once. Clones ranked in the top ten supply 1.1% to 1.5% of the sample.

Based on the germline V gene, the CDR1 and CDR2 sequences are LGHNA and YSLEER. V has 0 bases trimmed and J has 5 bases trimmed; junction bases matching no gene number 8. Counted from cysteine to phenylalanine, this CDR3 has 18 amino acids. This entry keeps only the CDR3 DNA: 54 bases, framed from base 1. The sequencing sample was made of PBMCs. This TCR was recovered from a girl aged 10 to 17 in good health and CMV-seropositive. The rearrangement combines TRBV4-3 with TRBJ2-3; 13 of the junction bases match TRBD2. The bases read TGCGCCAGCAGCCAAGAGACTAGCGGGAGGCGGGGGGAAGATACGCAGTATTTT. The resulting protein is CASSQETSGRRGEDTQYF.